This T cell receptor (beta chain) was documented in a study of post-analysis software for immune sequencing data. Whole-study findings and limits: Strong co-clustering by F measure was evident for samples that had been prepared in the same batch. In patients, about five TRBV segments were more frequent than in controls, with TRBV5-6, TRBV5-1 and TRBV20-1 among them. Among multiple sclerosis patients, normalized Chao1 diversity was significantly below that of controls.

The CDR3 is 16 residues long. Germline CDR1 and CDR2: SGHRS and YFSETQ. Trimming removed 0 bases at V and 0 bases at J, with 7 bases between. For this clonotype: Its specificity is unknown.

Unique molecular identifiers had been added to the TCR beta cDNA libraries. Starting from roughly 1 to 10 million T cells, the study yielded roughly 0.5 million cDNA molecules. In TCRdb, the PCR reads were re-called with MiXCR into one record per CDR3 protein. This sample has hundreds of thousands of distinct CDR3 sequences, with 44% found just once. The sample was blood. This clonotype was sampled from a girl between 5 and 17 years old with multiple sclerosis. The genes are TRBV5-1 and TRBJ2-6; unclear D gene. CDR3 loop: CASSLAASSGANVLTF. In nucleotides, the CDR3 is TGCGCCAGCAGCTTGGCCGCGAGCTCTGGGGCCAACGTCCTGACTTTC.